Given below is one TCR beta chain in context. Its antigen remains unidentified. These data belong to a study of vaccination effects on CD4 cells after COVID-19. Study results and limitations: Clones of infection and vaccine origin contracted markedly late after vaccination.

The CDR3 totals 11 residues. V lost 3 bases to trimming and J lost 2 bases, with 5 bases between them. Germline CDR1 DFQATT, CDR2 SNEGSKA (reference sequence). Sequencing used immunoSEQ multiplex PCR; TCRdb keeps in-frame clones, though not all of them. The profile shows tens of thousands of clones, over 70% of them singletons. Expansion with viral peptide pools was applied to antigen-specific CD4+ T cells by the ViraFEST assay prior to sequencing. Culture proceeded for 10 days, and CD4+ T cells were then isolated. Two-dose BNT162b2 or mRNA-1273 vaccination was given to participants. Having tested negative for nucleocapsid antibodies, the vaccine recipients showed no prior SARS-CoV-2 infection.

Material: CD4+ T cells from PBMCs cultured with SARS-CoV-2 spike peptides, obtained after COVID-19 vaccination. The source is a human donor who received a COVID-19 vaccine. The chain combines TRBV20-1 with TRBJ2-7, with no clear D. This CDR3 is CSASNAYEQYF. In DNA, the CDR3 is TGCAGTGCTAGTAATGCCTACGAGCAGTACTTC.